The present T cell receptor (beta chain) was sequenced within a study of control samples from healthy donors and cancer patients. The protocol was immunoSEQ multiplex PCR, while the TCRdb copy is restricted to in-frame clones and leaves out a portion. This table holds 180,000 or so clones, 91% found once. CDR1 is SGHNT, CDR2 YENEEA, per germline. V gave up 3 bases and J gave up 2 bases, with 11 bases separating them. The CDR3 covers 14 residues. Sequenced input: blood. The chain employs TRBV11-3 and TRBJ2-7, with D possibly matching TRBD1 (6 bases). The TCR comes from a woman aged 25 to 39 in good health. The CDR3 protein is CASSFHRATYEQYF. CDR3 DNA: TGTGCCAGCAGCTTCCACAGGGCTACCTACGAGCAGTACTTC.